This TCR beta chain was identified in a study of a mutant IDH1 vaccine in newly diagnosed glioma. For the study at large: The earlier regimen, radiotherapy, temozolomide, or both, was most often both. Study findings and constraints: Altogether, around 95% of patients exhibited vaccine-induced immune responses.

TCRdb's table, derived via immunoSEQ multiplex PCR, lists solely in-frame clones and lacks some. This sample has about 51,000 clones, with around 80% found just once. This clone has just a few counts. Its antigen is unknown. Specified time point: week 5, during vaccination. It was 300 ug of mutant IDH1 20-mer peptide that made up each vaccine dose, given with topical imiquimod. Donor tumors were new WHO grade 3 or 4 IDH1-mutant, ATRX-lost astrocytomas. The specimen was PBMCs, collected from a glioma patient whose treatment included an IDH1 peptide vaccine. The clonotype comes from a woman aged 40 to 49 with glioma.

CDR3 protein: CASSWGMNTEAFF. The CDR3 nucleotides read TGTGCCAGCAGCTGGGGGATGAACACTGAAGCTTTCTTT. The V call is TRBV7-9, the J call TRBJ1-1; a weak D match, TRBD1 (5 bases). The V gene's germline CDR1 is SEHNR and CDR2 FQNEAQ (reference sequence). The CDR3 runs 13 residues. The V and J ends lost 4 bases and 0 bases respectively, with 6 bases between them.